This T cell receptor (beta chain) was sequenced in a study of tumor and adjacent non-tumor tissue in lung cancer. TCRbeta libraries were built with three rounds of nested PCR, modified from ARM-PCR. TCRdb used MiXCR to reprocess the multiplex PCR reads, holding one entry per CDR3 protein. The data show about 140,000 distinct CDR3 sequences, approximately 66% seen once. General study results and limits: Tumor repertoires had a smaller top 100 clone share than normal lung.

No cell sorting was done before RNA was extracted from the tissue. Germline V gives CDR1 MNHEY, CDR2 SVGEGT. The CDR3 covers 13 residues. Trimming left V 7 bases short and J 4 bases short, with 11 bases between. Points on this clonotype: The antigen is not known.

The sequenced sample consisted of lung tumor tissue. This receptor was obtained from a man aged 55 to 70 with small cell lung cancer. This chain links TRBV6-2 or TRBV6-3 with TRBJ1-5; D call uncertain. CDR3 amino acids: CASNGVPNQPQHF. The DNA for the CDR3 is TGTGCCAGCAATGGGGTACCGAATCAGCCCCAGCATTTT.